The 20 T cell receptor beta chains below all came from one sample that was sequenced in a study of blood T cell repertoires in COVID-19. Repertoires were generated with immunoSEQ multiplex PCR, while TCRdb's copy carries only in-frame clones and drops some. The top ten hold roughly 2.4% of the sample, which has under 250,000 clones, about 80% seen once. The sequenced material came from peripheral blood. These receptors were taken from a woman aged 60 to 75 with acute or convalescent COVID-19.

The genes are TRBV2 and TRBJ1-2; D is undetermined. This CDR3 contains 12 residues. Looked up from germline, CDR1 is SNHLY and CDR2 is FYNNEI. V shed 7 bases and J shed 1 base, with 7 bases lying between them. The DNA of the CDR3 is TGTGCCAGCATGCGTGGTAACTATGGCTACACCTTC. It encodes CASMRGNYGYTF.

This chain uses TRBV6-5 with TRBJ1-2; 8 bases fit TRBD1. CDR1 and CDR2 from the germline V gene are MNHEY and SVGAGI. The ends lost 7 bases at V and 7 bases at J; junction bases unmatched: 11. The CDR3 runs to 14 residues. The CDR3 DNA reads as TGTGCCAGCAAAACGGAAGACAGGGGTGGTGGCTACACCTTC. Translating gives CASKTEDRGGGYTF.

This clone occurred a few times. The chain uses TRBV2 and TRBJ1-1; possible D gene TRBD1, 5 bases. Trimming removed 9 bases from V and 1 base from J, with 9 bases in between. This CDR3 is 12 amino acids long. Germline V gene sequence: CDR1 SNHLY, CDR2 FYNNEI. The CDR3 loop is CASGGGNTEAFF. In DNA form, the CDR3 reads TGTGCCAGTGGGGGGGGGAACACTGAAGCTTTCTTT.

The chain couples TRBV5-8 to TRBJ2-7; the D is unclear. There are 15 residues in the CDR3. Germline assignment: CDR1 SGHTS and CDR2 YDEGEE. Trimming took 0 bases from V and 6 from J, leaving 16 bases between them. CDR3 protein: CASSLGKVPRREQYF. Written as DNA, the CDR3 is TGTGCCAGCAGCTTGGGCAAAGTTCCGCGGCGCGAGCAGTACTTC.

The V gene is TRBV5-4, the J gene TRBJ1-5, with 8 bases aligning to TRBD1. Germline values: CDR1 SGHNT, CDR2 YYREEE (reference sequence). The CDR3 has 14 amino acids. J was trimmed by 5 bases and V by 5 bases; bases with no gene match: 6. CDR3 amino acids: CASSLDRAHQPQHF. The DNA for the CDR3 is TGTGCCAGCAGTCTGGACAGGGCCCATCAGCCCCAGCATTTT.

The chain uses TRBV5-1 and TRBJ2-1, with D perhaps matching TRBD1 (6 bases). The germline V gene encodes CDR1 SGHRS and CDR2 YFSETQ. The CDR3 is made up of 15 amino acids. V shed 0 bases and J shed 4 bases, with 11 bases lying between them. The CDR3, as DNA: TGCGCCAGCAGCTTGGACAGGGTGGGTTACAATGAGCAGTTCTTC. Its protein is CASSLDRVGYNEQFF.

CDR3 in DNA: TGTGCCAGCCAGAAGAACACTGAAGCTTTCTTT. The encoded protein is CASQKNTEAFF. The V call is TRBV6-5, the J call TRBJ1-1; D remains ambiguous. CDR1 is MNHEY, CDR2 SVGAGI, per germline. The V end was cut by 8 bases, the J end by 1 base, with 5 bases between. CDR3 size: 11 residues.

The rearrangement links TRBV19 to TRBJ1-5; TRBD1 might be the D (6 bases). The CDR3 contains 16 residues. The V gene's germline CDR1 is LNHDA and CDR2 SQIVND (reference sequence). The ends were cut back, 6 bases at V and 5 bases at J, with 20 bases in the middle. The CDR3 loop reads CASSRQAPGFDQPQHF. Written as DNA, the CDR3 is TGTGCCAGTAGCCGACAGGCCCCCGGGTTCGATCAGCCCCAGCATTTT.

V is TRBV5-6 and J is TRBJ1-1, with 9 positions matching TRBD1. The germline CDR1 and CDR2 sequences are SGHDT and YYEEEE. J was trimmed by 6 bases and V by 3 bases; bases with no gene match: 6. The CDR3 sequence is 14 residues long. The CDR3 region is CASSWWDRDAEAFF. DNA for the CDR3: TGTGCCAGCAGCTGGTGGGACAGGGATGCTGAAGCTTTCTTT.

The chain uses TRBV9 and TRBJ2-2; 11 nucleotides align to TRBD2. The CDR3 sequence is 16 residues long. Trimming cost V 4 bases and J 5 bases; bases outside gene matches: 7. Germline loops: CDR1 SGDLS, CDR2 YYNGEE. The CDR3 sequence is CASSTTSGAYTGELFF. CDR3 in DNA: TGTGCCAGCAGCACGACTAGCGGGGCTTATACCGGGGAGCTGTTTTTT.

The V and J genes are TRBV5-1 and TRBJ1-1, with 8 bases lining up with TRBD1. Germline CDR1 and CDR2: SGHRS and YFSETQ. Trimming cost V 0 bases and J 1 base; bases outside gene matches: 5. CDR3 length equals 16 residues. CDR3 DNA sequence: TGCGCCAGCAGCTTGGGGAGGACAGGGCCGAACACTGAAGCTTTCTTT. This codes for CASSLGRTGPNTEAFF.

V gene TRBV6-5 combines with J gene TRBJ2-3; TRBD1 is a possible D gene (6 bases). Per the germline V gene, CDR1 is MNHEY and CDR2 is SVGAGI. V lost 6 bases and J 2 bases, leaving 12 bases between the germline ends. The CDR3 is 14 amino acids. DNA of the CDR3: TGTGCCAGCAGCTTACAGGGCTTCACAGATACGCAGTATTTT. It yields the protein CASSLQGFTDTQYF.

In its sample, this clone was seen once. The rearrangement uses TRBV2 and TRBJ2-2; a weak D match, TRBD1 (6 bases). The CDR3 is 15 residues long. CDR1 SNHLY and CDR2 FYNNEI come from the germline V gene. V shed 6 bases and J shed 3 bases, with 14 bases lying between them. Here the CDR3 DNA reads TGTGCCAGCAGGGAACAGGGATTTTACACCGGGGAGCTGTTTTTT. Its translation is CASREQGFYTGELFF. Full variable domain (remainder filled in from reference TRBV2 and TRBJ2-2): EPEVTQTPSHQVTQMGQEVILRCVPISNHLYFYWYRQILGQKVEFLVSFYNNEISEKSEIFDDQFSVERPDGSNFTLKIRSTKLEDSAMYFCASREQGFYTGELFFGEGSRLTVL.

The chain joins TRBV29-1 to TRBJ2-5; D might be TRBD2 (6 bases). Per the germline V gene, CDR1 is SQVTM and CDR2 is ANQGSEA. This CDR3 has 12 residues. V lost 4 bases, J lost 4 bases, and 10 bases lay in between. This CDR3 is CSVGGLGETQYF. The CDR3 DNA is TGCAGCGTTGGGGGACTCGGAGAGACCCAGTACTTC.

This rearrangement joins TRBV9 to TRBJ2-7; no clear D. The CDR3 contains 13 residues. V shed 4 bases and J shed 6 bases, with 14 bases lying between them. From germline, CDR1 is SGDLS and CDR2 YYNGEE. The CDR3: CASSRREQSEQYF. In DNA, the CDR3 is TGTGCCAGCAGCAGGAGAGAGCAGTCCGAGCAGTACTTC. The whole variable domain, filled in from reference TRBV9 and TRBJ2-7, reads DSGVTQTPKHLITATGQRVTLRCSPRSGDLSVYWYQQSLDQGLQFLIQYYNGEERAKGNILERFSAQQFPDLHSELNLSSLELGDSALYFCASSRREQSEQYFGPGTRLTVT.

The rearrangement uses TRBV6-5 and TRBJ1-1, with TRBD1 identical over 9 bases. V was clipped by 2 bases and J by 7 bases; unmatched bases: 8. CDR1 is MNHEY, CDR2 SVGAGI, per germline. This CDR3 spans 15 amino acids. CDR3 sequence: CASSYQGQGEDEAFF. The CDR3 nucleotides are TGTGCCAGCAGTTACCAGGGACAGGGAGAAGATGAAGCTTTCTTT.

This clone was seen a single time. CDR3 residues: CASSWTSGNNEQFF. The DNA for the CDR3 is TGTGCCAGCAGTTGGACTAGCGGTAACAATGAGCAGTTCTTC. J is TRBJ2-1 and V is TRBV7-2; TRBD2 aligns across 10 bases. This CDR3 comprises 14 residues. Germline V CDR1 and CDR2: SGHTA, FQGNSA. V lost 6 bases, J lost 5 bases, and 4 bases stayed unmatched. Together with reference TRBV7-2 and TRBJ2-1, the CDR3 gives the full variable domain: GAGVSQSPSNKVTEKGKDVELRCDPISGHTALYWYRQSLGQGLEFLIYFQGNSAPDKSGLPSDRFSAERTGGSVSTLTIQRTQQEDSAVYLCASSWTSGNNEQFFGPGTRLTVL.

The chain couples TRBV30 to TRBJ1-1; D is possibly TRBD1 (6 bases). The CDR3 has 12 residues. Trimming removed 4 bases from V and 1 base from J, with 7 bases in between. The germline gives CDR1 GTSNPN, CDR2 SVGIG (reference sequence). CDR3 protein: CAWTTGNTEAFF. The CDR3, as DNA: TGTGCCTGGACGACAGGGAACACTGAAGCTTTCTTT.

The chain is built from TRBV3-1 (or the pseudogene TRBV3-2) and TRBJ2-5; tentatively, D is TRBD2 (5 bases). Trimming shortened V by 3 bases and J by 5 bases, and 10 bases separated the two germline ends. Germline loops: CDR1 LGHDT, CDR2 YNNKEL (reference sequence). The length of the CDR3 is 13 residues. The CDR3 DNA follows: TGTGCCAGCAGCCATAGAGGGATCGAGACCCAGTACTTC. This codes for CASSHRGIETQYF.

The chain is built from TRBV4-1 and TRBJ2-2; 9 nucleotides match TRBD2. The CDR3 is 17 amino acids. The V gene end was trimmed by 6 bases and the J gene end by 1 base; junction bases not matched to a gene: 9. The germline gives CDR1 MGHRA, CDR2 YSYEKL. CDR3 region: CASSIRVAGVNTGELFF. CDR3 in DNA: TGCGCCAGCAGTATAAGGGTAGCGGGAGTGAACACCGGGGAGCTGTTTTTT.